Listed here is a single T cell receptor beta chain. Its cognate antigen is unknown. These data originate in a study of synovial regulatory T cells in juvenile arthritis. The V gene's germline CDR1 is SGHRS and CDR2 YFSETQ. CDR3 length: 14 residues. The nucleotide record is missing. Sequencing used immunoSEQ multiplex PCR; TCRdb keeps in-frame clones, though not all of them. Its clone listing holds some 7,000 clones. Study findings and constraints: Compared with other blood Treg cells, inflammation-associated Treg cells had reduced TCR diversity. Synovial Tregs shared more CDR3 sequences with iaTregs than other blood Tregs.

The chain recombines TRBV5-1 with TRBJ2-7; without DNA, the TCRdb call of TRBD2 cannot be checked. This receptor was obtained from a donor under 30 with juvenile idiopathic arthritis. The sequenced material came from Treg cells from blood. Subset indicated: remaining (HLA-DR-negative) circulating blood Treg cells. CDR3 amino acids: CASSSSGSSSSQYF.